The rows below give T cell receptor beta chains drawn from one sample of a study of blood T cell repertoires in COVID-19. This table comes from immunoSEQ multiplex PCR, and its TCRdb copy is limited to in-frame clones, with some not included. The data contain about 57,000 clones, around 82% of them seen just once; the ten biggest clones take up 8.2%. The sample was peripheral blood. The receptor set was obtained from a woman of 80 years or more with acute or convalescent COVID-19. Each CDR3 is given with its conserved first and last residue. A D gene is named only where the DNA matches it firmly. Rows may omit the clone size; those that give it use once, few, many or a size class.

abundance: NA
j_gene: TRBJ1-5
d_gene: NA
v_gene: TRBV19
CDR3nt: TGTGCCAGCAACGACGAGGGTAAGTTTCAGCCCCAGCATTTT
CDR3aa: CASNDEGKFQPQHF

abundance: NA
j_gene: TRBJ1-4
d_gene: NA
v_gene: TRBV19
CDR3nt: TGTGCCAGTAGTATAGGAAGGGGTGTCCCTAATGAAAAACTGTTTTTT
CDR3aa: CASSIGRGVPNEKLFF

abundance: once
j_gene: TRBJ2-1
d_gene: NA
v_gene: TRBV2
CDR3nt: TGTGCCAGCAATCGGGATCCCCAAAATGAGCAGTTCTTC
CDR3aa: CASNRDPQNEQFF

abundance: few
j_gene: TRBJ1-1
d_gene: NA
v_gene: TRBV19
CDR3nt: TGTGCCAGTAGTATAGGTTTTTCCGGGGAGGCTTTCTTT
CDR3aa: CASSIGFSGEAFF

abundance: NA
j_gene: TRBJ1-2
d_gene: NA
v_gene: TRBV28
CDR3nt: TGTGCCAGCAGTTTTGACAGGTCGGGAGGCTACACCTTC
CDR3aa: CASSFDRSGGYTF

abundance: NA
j_gene: TRBJ2-3
d_gene: TRBD2
v_gene: TRBV24-1
CDR3nt: TGTGCCACCAGTGATTCTAGCGGGACAGATACGCAGTATTTT
CDR3aa: CATSDSSGTDTQYF

abundance: NA
j_gene: TRBJ2-3
d_gene: TRBD1
v_gene: TRBV19
CDR3nt: TGTGCCAGTAAGGGGACAGGACGAGGGCTTAGCACAGATACGCAGTATTTT
CDR3aa: CASKGTGRGLSTDTQYF

abundance: NA
j_gene: TRBJ2-6
d_gene: TRBD1
v_gene: TRBV6-1
CDR3nt: TGTGCCAGCAGACTACAGGGGGCTGGGGCCAACGTCCTGACTTTC
CDR3aa: CASRLQGAGANVLTF

abundance: NA
j_gene: TRBJ1-1
d_gene: NA
v_gene: TRBV7-3
CDR3nt: TGTGCCAGCAGCTCGAGGGGGTCCACTGAAGCTTTCTTT
CDR3aa: CASSSRGSTEAFF

abundance: once
j_gene: TRBJ1-4
d_gene: TRBD1
v_gene: TRBV15
CDR3nt: TGTGCCACCAGCAGAGATCAGGGGACAGCCAATGAAAAACTGTTTTTT
CDR3aa: CATSRDQGTANEKLFF

abundance: NA
j_gene: TRBJ2-3
d_gene: NA
v_gene: TRBV6-6
CDR3nt: TGTGCCAGCAGTCCTGGGGCCAGTGGTACGCAGTATTTT
CDR3aa: CASSPGASGTQYF

abundance: once
j_gene: TRBJ2-3
d_gene: TRBD1
v_gene: TRBV10-3
CDR3nt: TGTGCCACTTCGGGACAGATTACAGATACGCAGTATTTT
CDR3aa: CATSGQITDTQYF

abundance: NA
j_gene: TRBJ2-2
d_gene: NA
v_gene: TRBV7-3
CDR3nt: TGTGCCAGCAGCTTATTGGCTCAGGGAACCGGGGAGCTGTTTTTT
CDR3aa: CASSLLAQGTGELFF

abundance: many
j_gene: TRBJ2-1
d_gene: TRBD1
v_gene: TRBV4-1
CDR3nt: TGCGCCAGCAGCCAAATCATGGACAGGGGTTACAATGAGCAGTTCTTC
CDR3aa: CASSQIMDRGYNEQFF

abundance: NA
j_gene: TRBJ1-4
d_gene: NA
v_gene: TRBV21-1
CDR3nt: TGTGCCAGCAGCAAAGAAGGACGAGGGAGGCCAGGAAAACTGTTTTTT
CDR3aa: CASSKEGRGRPGKLFF

abundance: few
j_gene: TRBJ2-5
d_gene: TRBD2
v_gene: TRBV2
CDR3nt: TGTGCCAGCAGTGCAGGACTAGTTCAAGAGACCCAGTACTTC
CDR3aa: CASSAGLVQETQYF

abundance: once
j_gene: TRBJ2-7
d_gene: NA
v_gene: TRBV9
CDR3nt: TGTGCCAGCAGCGTAGCCCCCTCGACTAGGTTTTTTACCTACGAGCAGTACTTC
CDR3aa: CASSVAPSTRFFTYEQYF

abundance: NA
j_gene: TRBJ2-7
d_gene: NA
v_gene: TRBV6-5
CDR3nt: TGTGCCAGCAGGGTAGACAGGATCTCGGGCGAGCAGTACTTC
CDR3aa: CASRVDRISGEQYF